The 29 T cell receptor beta chains below all came from one sample that was sequenced in a study of T cells in Graves' hyperthyroidism and ophthalmopathy (dated by TCRdb to the late 2010s). Library creation used multiplex PCR. TCRdb shows the sequencer as Illumina HiSeq 2000. TCR beta CDR3 regions were amplified from RNA transcripts. For the first round of RT-PCR on the TCR CDR3, the HTBI primer set was used together with the Qiagen OneStep RT-PCR kit. TCRdb cleaned the public reads at Q25 with fastp, built clones with MiXCR and kept in-frame beta chains. CDR3 protein sequences are deduplicated, and each keeps its most common genes and DNA. For this sample the table gives around 520,000 distinct CDR3 sequences, of which approximately 15% were detected only once. The ten largest make up less than 20% of the sample. Material for sequencing was blood. Every receptor here comes from a young woman with Graves' hyperthyroidism.

The sample holds many counts of this clonotype. V and J are TRBV6-5 and TRBJ1-1; D gene ambiguous. Germline values: CDR1 MNHEY, CDR2 SVGAGI. V lost 2 bases, J lost 4 bases, and 11 bases lay in between. The CDR3 extends over 14 amino acids. The CDR3 bases are TGTGCCAGCAGTTACACAAAACCTAGCACTGAAGCTTTCTTT. It yields the protein CASSYTKPSTEAFF.

In this sample, this clonotype turned up many times. The chain links TRBV12-3 or TRBV12-4 to TRBJ2-3; no firm D call. Trimming shortened V by 2 bases and J by 0 bases, and 9 bases separated the two germline ends. There are 15 residues in the CDR3. CDR3 coding DNA: TGTGCCAGCAGTTTATGGTCAGCTAGCACAGATACGCAGTATTTT. Amino acid sequence: CASSLWSASTDTQYF.

This clonotype was seen more than once but under ten times. This chain connects TRBV5-4 to TRBJ2-7; 10 bases line up with TRBD1. Germline trimming cut 4 bases from V and 2 bases from J; bases unmatched to any gene: 6. The CDR3 extends over 15 amino acids. The V gene's germline CDR1 is SGHNT and CDR2 YYREEE (reference sequence). CDR3 residues: CASSTTGTGAYEQYV. In DNA, the CDR3 is TGTGCCAGCAGCACTACCGGGACAGGGGCCTACGAGCAGTACGTC.

This clonotype was seen repeatedly, ten times or more. The chain joins TRBV5-5 to TRBJ1-1; a possible D gene is TRBD1 (6 bases). The CDR3 is 15 residues long. Deletions cut 0 bases from V and 1 base from J, with 10 bases between. Looked up from germline, CDR1 is SGHKS and CDR2 is YYEKEE (reference sequence). Here the CDR3 DNA reads TGTGCCAGCAGCTTGGGGGGGCAGTCGAACACTGAAGCTTTCTTT. Protein: CASSLGGQSNTEAFF. Based on the CDR3 plus reference TRBV5-5 and TRBJ1-1, the full variable domain is DAGVTQSPTHLIKTRGQQVTLRCSPISGHKSVSWYQQVLGQGPQFIFQYYEKEERGRGNFPDRFSARQFPNYSSELNVNALLLGDSALYLCASSLGGQSNTEAFFGQGTRLTVV.

Ten or more counts support this clonotype. The chain combines TRBV7-2 with TRBJ1-2; D is perhaps TRBD1 (5 bases). Germline CDR1 and CDR2: SGHTA and FQGNSA. This CDR3 contains 16 residues. With 1 base removed from V and 5 bases from J, the gap between germline ends came to 17 bases. CDR3 in amino acids: CASSLDSGRAFYGYTF. As DNA, the CDR3 is TGTGCCAGCAGCTTAGACTCAGGCAGGGCATTTTATGGCTACACCTTC.

This clonotype was detected many times. V usage is TRBV12-3 or TRBV12-4 and J usage is TRBJ2-1; 10 bases fit TRBD2. V shed 3 bases and J 7 bases; nucleotides not matched to a gene: 9. The CDR3 extends over 16 amino acids. This CDR3 reads CASSLRASGRGNEQFF. DNA for the CDR3: TGTGCCAGCAGTTTGAGGGCTAGCGGGAGAGGGAATGAGCAGTTCTTC.

This clonotype has at least ten counts. The rearrangement links TRBV4-1 to TRBJ2-7; 9 nucleotides match TRBD2. Germline V gives CDR1 MGHRA, CDR2 YSYEKL. With V trimmed by 0 bases and J by 7 bases, 10 bases remained unmatched. The CDR3 spans 16 residues. The CDR3 protein is CASSQEVLAGVREQYF. CDR3 DNA: TGCGCCAGCAGCCAAGAAGTTTTAGCGGGAGTAAGGGAGCAGTACTTC.

This clonotype was seen only a few times. The CDR3: CAWSRQRETQYF. CDR3 nucleotide sequence: TGTGCCTGGAGTCGGCAGAGAGAGACCCAGTACTTC. V and J are TRBV30 and TRBJ2-5; D is undetermined. This CDR3 is 12 amino acids long. CDR1 and CDR2 from the germline V gene are GTSNPN and SVGIG (reference sequence). Trimming stripped 2 bases from V and 4 bases from J, with 8 bases between.

The chain uses TRBV27 and TRBJ2-1, with 9 positions matching TRBD2. There are 14 residues in the CDR3. Germline assignment: CDR1 MNHEY and CDR2 SMNVEV (reference sequence). V dropped 7 bases and J dropped 6; count of bases not matched to a gene: 7. The CDR3 DNA reads TGTGCCAGCAAAGGACTAGCGATTACCAATGAGCAGTTCTTC. Amino acids: CASKGLAITNEQFF.

This clonotype has ten or more counts. V usage is TRBV20-1 and J usage is TRBJ2-5; 9 nucleotides align to TRBD2. Unmatched junction bases numbered 19, after V lost 0 bases and J lost 2 bases. The CDR3 contains 20 residues. Germline lookup yields CDR1 DFQATT and CDR2 SNEGSKA (reference sequence). The CDR3 bases are TGCAGTGCTAGAGAGCCCCGCGGGAGGGCCATGTCGGATCTGCAAGAGACCCAGTACTTC. This gives the protein CSAREPRGRAMSDLQETQYF.

This clonotype was counted at least ten times. The genes are TRBV15 and TRBJ1-1; no clear D. Germline-derived CDR1 and CDR2 are LNHNV and YYDKDF (reference sequence). This CDR3 contains 14 residues. Trimming took 1 base from V and 5 from J, leaving 11 bases between them. This chain's CDR3 is CATSRGIMGTEAFF. The CDR3 nucleotides are TGTGCCACCAGCAGAGGTATAATGGGGACTGAAGCTTTCTTT. The variable domain in full, completed from reference TRBV15 and TRBJ1-1, reads DAMVIQNPRYQVTQFGKPVTLSCSQTLNHNVMYWYQQKSSQAPKLLFHYYDKDFNNEADTPDNFQSRRPNTSFCFLDIRSPGLGDTAMYLCATSRGIMGTEAFFGQGTRLTVV.

This clonotype was seen at least ten times. The genes are TRBV6-1 and TRBJ1-1; no clear D. Germline CDR1 MNHNS, CDR2 SASEGT. V was trimmed by 2 bases and J by 3 bases, leaving 7 bases between them. CDR3 length equals 13 residues. CDR3 nucleotides: TGTGCCAGCAGTGAATACGGGGACACTGAAGCTTTCTTT. Translation: CASSEYGDTEAFF.

This clonotype has ten or more counts. This chain uses TRBV6-1 with TRBJ2-6, with D unresolved. CDR1 and CDR2 from the germline V gene are MNHNS and SASEGT. The V gene lost 3 bases and the J gene lost 2 bases, with 11 bases spanning the gap. The CDR3 is 16 amino acids. CDR3 in amino acids: CASSDLHGTGANVLTF. The CDR3 nucleotides are TGTGCCAGCAGTGACTTACACGGTACTGGGGCCAACGTCCTGACTTTC.

V gene TRBV19 combines with J gene TRBJ1-5; a weak D match, TRBD1 (5 bases). The CDR3 is 16 amino acids. Germline lookup yields CDR1 LNHDA and CDR2 SQIVND (reference sequence). With 4 bases removed from V and 0 bases from J, the gap between germline ends came to 13 bases. The CDR3 region is CASSTWGGNSNQPQHF. The CDR3, as DNA: TGTGCCAGTAGTACCTGGGGGGGGAATAGCAATCAGCCCCAGCATTTT.

As for this clonotype: This may arise from a read error, as a much more abundant clone is one base away. V and J are TRBV7-9 and TRBJ2-7, with D perhaps TRBD1 (6 bases). The CDR3 spans 13 residues. Germline V CDR1 and CDR2: SEHNR, FQNEAQ (reference sequence). V was trimmed by 5 bases and J by 3 bases, leaving 11 bases between them. The CDR3 nucleotides are TGTGCCAGCAGCCATCAGGGGAGCTACGAGCAGTACTTC. As protein: CASSHQGSYEQYF.

A word on this clonotype: This may arise from a read error, as a much more abundant clone is one base away. The V gene is TRBV24-1, the J gene TRBJ1-5, with TRBD1 matching 7 bases. V lost 4 bases, J lost 2 bases, and 13 bases stayed unmatched. Germline loops: CDR1 KGHDR, CDR2 SFDVKD. The CDR3 consists of 18 residues. CDR3 sequence reads: CATSDAETGFWGNQPQHF. The CDR3 DNA reads TGTGCCACCAGTGACGCCGAGACAGGGTTTTGGGGCAATCAGCCCCAGCATTTT.

This clonotype was observed a few times. The chain couples TRBV12-3 or TRBV12-4 to TRBJ2-4, with 8 positions matching TRBD1. After removal of 5 bases from V and 3 bases from J, the junction contained 9 bases not matched to a gene. The CDR3 sequence is 16 residues long. The CDR3 sequence is CASSRPGTGNKNIQYF. DNA of the CDR3: TGTGCCAGCAGTCGTCCCGGGACAGGAAACAAAAACATTCAGTACTTC.

This clonotype was seen at least ten times. This chain connects TRBV6-2 or TRBV6-3 to TRBJ2-7; 9 positions agree with TRBD2. Germline V gene sequence: CDR1 MNHEY, CDR2 SVGEGT. This CDR3 region has 12 residues. The J segment lost 6 bases and the V segment lost 6 bases, leaving 3 bases of the junction unmatched. Written as DNA, the CDR3 is TGTGCCAGCAGCGGAGCGGGAGGCGAGCAGTACGTC. It translates to CASSGAGGEQYV.

The chain employs TRBV7-9 and TRBJ1-2; 10 nucleotides agree with TRBD1. The ends lost 1 base at V and 4 bases at J; junction bases unmatched: 6. Per the germline V gene, CDR1 is SEHNR and CDR2 is FQNEAQ (reference sequence). The CDR3 length is 16 residues. The CDR3 protein is CASSLDWTGGVYGYTF. The CDR3 region has the DNA TGTGCCAGCAGCTTAGACTGGACAGGGGGTGTCTATGGCTACACCTTC.

This clonotype was observed at least ten times. V and J are TRBV11-2 and TRBJ1-2; D call uncertain. Germline V gene data show CDR1 as SGHAT and CDR2 as FQNNGV. The CDR3 consists of 12 residues. V shed 6 bases and J shed 5 bases, with 10 bases lying between them. The CDR3 nucleotides read TGTGCCAGCAGAACACTCCCGTATGGCTACACCTTC. It encodes CASRTLPYGYTF.

The gene calls are TRBV5-6 and TRBJ1-6; D perhaps matches TRBD1 (5 bases). The CDR3 consists of 14 residues. Trimming shortened V by 5 bases and J by 10 bases, and 16 bases separated the two germline ends. Germline V gene lookup returns CDR1 SGHDT and CDR2 YYEEEE. The CDR3 region has the DNA TGTGCCAGCAGAGCTGACGGGGCAGAGTCACCCCTCCACTTT. It specifies CASRADGAESPLHF.

Note on this clonotype: The junction departs from the called germline gene at one end, perhaps through a read error. The V and J genes are TRBV27 and TRBJ1-5; TRBD1 matches 7 bases. The CDR3 extends over 12 amino acids. Germline CDR1 reads MNHEY; CDR2 reads SMNVEV (reference sequence). For the CDR3, the DNA is TGTGCCAGCAGCCCAGGGGGGGGGCCCCATCATTTT. As protein: CASSPGGGPHHF.

This clonotype was detected many times. The rearrangement joins TRBV20-1 to TRBJ2-6; 8 positions agree with TRBD1. J gave up 3 bases and V 6 bases, and 13 bases lay outside the gene matches. There are 17 residues in the CDR3. The germline gives CDR1 DFQATT, CDR2 SNEGSKA (reference sequence). The CDR3 nucleotides read TGCAGTGCCATCCCGGGACAGGCACTCTTTGGGGCCAACGTCCTGACTTTC. Protein product: CSAIPGQALFGANVLTF.

This clonotype has ten or more counts. The chain combines TRBV12-3 or TRBV12-4 with TRBJ1-4; no definite D call. The CDR3 runs to 15 residues. The ends were cut back, 6 bases at V and 3 bases at J, with 14 bases in the middle. CDR3 nucleotide sequence: TGTGCCAGCAGACAGAAATGGGGTCCTAATGAAAAACTGTTTTTT. Amino acids: CASRQKWGPNEKLFF.

This clonotype has a count of ten or more. The J gene is TRBJ2-7, the V gene TRBV27; D is ambiguous. The germline V and J ends were trimmed by 8 bases and 6 bases, with 14 bases remaining between them. Germline V gives CDR1 MNHEY, CDR2 SMNVEV (reference sequence). CDR3 size: 12 residues. CDR3 DNA: TGTGCCAGCTCCTTTCGAGGTAGCGAGCAGTACTTC. The encoded protein is CASSFRGSEQYF.

Many counts were recorded for this clonotype. The chain carries TRBV6-8 and TRBJ1-1; 7 positions agree with TRBD1. The CDR3 contains 17 residues. V shed 6 bases, J shed 3 bases, and the junction held 16 bases outside the gene matches. Germline V gene sequence: CDR1 MNHGY, CDR2 SAAAGT. CDR3 DNA: TGTGCCAGCAGCCGCCGTGGGACAGAGAACGGTCACACTGAAGCTTTCTTT. Its protein is CASSRRGTENGHTEAFF.

The V call is TRBV25-1, the J call TRBJ2-7, with D perhaps TRBD1 (6 bases). V was cut by 2 bases and J by 6 bases, with 14 bases left in between. The CDR3 runs to 14 residues. Per the germline V gene, CDR1 is MGHDK and CDR2 is SYGVNS. CDR3 bases: TGTGCCAGCAGTGAACCTACGAGGGGGAGCGAGCAGTACTTC. This translates into CASSEPTRGSEQYF.

V gene TRBV30 combines with J gene TRBJ2-1; TRBD2 is a possible D gene (5 bases). CDR3 size: 15 residues. The V end was cut by 3 bases, the J end by 6 bases, with 18 bases between. The germline CDR1 and CDR2 sequences are GTSNPN and SVGIG (reference sequence). Written as DNA, the CDR3 is TGTGCCTGGAGCGCGGCTAGCAGGAGGCGCAATGAGCAGTTCTTC. Protein: CAWSAASRRRNEQFF. The full variable domain, its missing parts supplied by reference TRBV30 and TRBJ2-1, is SQTIHQWPATLVQPVGSPLSLECTVEGTSNPNLYWYRQAAGRGLQLLFYSVGIGQISSEVPQNLSASRPQDRQFILSSKKLLLSDSGFYLCAWSAASRRRNEQFFGPGTRLTVL.

This clonotype was found many times. The V and J genes are TRBV30 and TRBJ1-1, with D uncertain. The V gene lost 0 bases and the J gene lost 5 bases, with 7 bases spanning the gap. Germline V gene lookup returns CDR1 GTSNPN and CDR2 SVGIG (reference sequence). The CDR3 is 12 residues long. For the CDR3, the DNA is TGTGCCTGGAGTGTACAAAGGACTGAAGCTTTCTTT. It translates to CAWSVQRTEAFF.